This T cell receptor (beta chain) was identified in a study of long-term antiretroviral therapy in people with HIV. This clone has only one observation. The CDR3 extends over 14 amino acids. Deletions cut 2 bases from V and 5 bases from J, with 12 bases between. Germline V CDR1 and CDR2: SEHNR, FQNEAQ (reference sequence). A v3.0 immunoSEQ assay was performed at survey level. Per-sample targets for sequencing were roughly 40,000-55,000 T-cell genomes. The repertoire was sequenced with immunoSEQ multiplex PCR; TCRdb's copy has only in-frame clones and lacks some. The profile covers around 20,000 clones, with less than 85% appearing a single time and approximately 6.5% taken by the ten largest.

This clonotype was sampled from a man between 18 and 35 years old with HIV. This specimen consisted of unsorted PBMCs, obtained at the start of antiretroviral therapy, before treatment. This chain links TRBV7-9 with TRBJ2-5; D is unresolved. Here the CDR3 reads CASSLLGTFETQYF. The CDR3 bases are TGTGCCAGCAGCTTACTTGGTACCTTTGAGACCCAGTACTTC.